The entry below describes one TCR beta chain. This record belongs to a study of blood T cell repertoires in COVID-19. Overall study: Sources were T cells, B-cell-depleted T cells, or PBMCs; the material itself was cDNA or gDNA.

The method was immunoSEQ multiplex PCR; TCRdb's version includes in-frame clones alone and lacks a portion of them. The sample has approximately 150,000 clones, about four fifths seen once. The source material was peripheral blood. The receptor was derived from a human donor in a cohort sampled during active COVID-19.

Written as DNA, the CDR3 is TGTGCCAGCTTCGGTGAAGAAAAACTGTTTTTT. Translated, it gives CASFGEEKLFF. The chain has TRBV5-8 and TRBJ1-4; D not certain. V lost 7 bases to trimming and J lost 8 bases, with 9 bases between them. Germline CDR1 reads SGHTS; CDR2 reads YDEGEE. The CDR3 sequence is 11 residues long.